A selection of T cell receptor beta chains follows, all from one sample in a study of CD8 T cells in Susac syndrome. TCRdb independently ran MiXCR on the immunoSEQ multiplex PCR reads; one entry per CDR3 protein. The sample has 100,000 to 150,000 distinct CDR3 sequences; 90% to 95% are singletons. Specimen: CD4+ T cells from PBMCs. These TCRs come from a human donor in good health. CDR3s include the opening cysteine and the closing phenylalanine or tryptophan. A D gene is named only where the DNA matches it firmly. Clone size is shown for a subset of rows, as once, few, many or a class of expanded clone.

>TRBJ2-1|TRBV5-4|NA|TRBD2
TGTGCCAGCAGCTTGGAGGCGGGAGGATTCAATGAGCAGTTCTTC
CASSLEAGGFNEQFF
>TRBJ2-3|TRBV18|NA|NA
TGTGCCAGCTCACCAGCAGCAGATACGCAGTATTTT
CASSPAADTQYF
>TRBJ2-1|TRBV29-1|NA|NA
TGCAGCGTTGCCACTCTGGGAAGTCTTGAGCAGTTCTTC
CSVATLGSLEQFF
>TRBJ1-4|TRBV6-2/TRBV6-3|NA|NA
TGTGCCAGCAGTTCCGCGGACGGGGATGAAAAACTGTTTTTT
CASSSADGDEKLFF
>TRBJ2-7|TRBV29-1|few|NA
TGCAGCGTTGGAGAGGCCCAGGACGAGCAGTACTTC
CSVGEAQDEQYF
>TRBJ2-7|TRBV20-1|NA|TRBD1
TGCAGTGCTGGACAGGGAGCCTACGAGCAGTACTTC
CSAGQGAYEQYF
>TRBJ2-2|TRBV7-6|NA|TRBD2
TGTGCCAGCAGCTTAGTTGCGGGAGGGCCTGGTTGGACCGGGGAGCTGTTTTTT
CASSLVAGGPGWTGELFF
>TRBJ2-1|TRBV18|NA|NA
TGTGCCAGCTCAGGTCGAGGGGCGAGTGAGCAGTTCTTC
CASSGRGASEQFF
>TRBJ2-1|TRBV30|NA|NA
TGTGCCTGGAGTCGGATACCCAATGAGCAGTTCTTC
CAWSRIPNEQFF
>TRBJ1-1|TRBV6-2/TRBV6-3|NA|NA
TGTGCCAGCAGCTCTCCTTCAATCAGGGGATTCACTGAAGCTTTCTTT
CASSSPSIRGFTEAFF
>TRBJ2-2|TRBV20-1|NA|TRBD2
TGCAGTGGAGGACTAGCGGGGACCGGGGAGCTGTTTTTT
CSGGLAGTGELFF
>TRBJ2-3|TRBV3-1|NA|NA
TGTGCCAGCAGCCAAGAGTGGGGTGATACGCAGTATTTT
CASSQEWGDTQYF
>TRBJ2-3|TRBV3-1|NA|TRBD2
TGTGCCAGCAGCCAAGATCCCCTAGCGGGGAATACGCAGTATTTT
CASSQDPLAGNTQYF
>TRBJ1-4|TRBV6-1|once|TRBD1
TGTGCCAGCAGGGCTGGACAGGGGCGTGCAACTAATGAAAAACTGTTTTTT
CASRAGQGRATNEKLFF
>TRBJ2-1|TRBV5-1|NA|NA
TGCGCCAGCAGCCCCCAGCCGGGATCAGACTTCAATGAGCAGTTCTTC
CASSPQPGSDFNEQFF
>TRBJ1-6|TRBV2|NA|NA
TGTGCCAGCAGTGAGGGTTATTCACCCCTCCACTTT
CASSEGYSPLHF
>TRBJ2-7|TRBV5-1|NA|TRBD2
TGCGCCAGCAGCTTAGCGGGGGGGGCCTCCTACGAGCAGTACTTC
CASSLAGGASYEQYF
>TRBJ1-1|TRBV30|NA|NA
TGTGCCTGGAGGCCCATGAACACTGAAGCTTTCTTT
CAWRPMNTEAFF
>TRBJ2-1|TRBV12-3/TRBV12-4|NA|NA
TGTGCCAGCAGTTTAGAACCGTACAATGAGCAGTTCTTC
CASSLEPYNEQFF
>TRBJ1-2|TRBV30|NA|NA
TGTGCCTGGAGTGTGATCTCGGCTGGTCTCTCCGGAGGCTACACCTTC
CAWSVISAGLSGGYTF
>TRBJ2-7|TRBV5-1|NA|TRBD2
TGCGCCAGCAGCCGTCGGACTAGCGGGGCCAGCGTCTACGAGCAGTACTTC
CASSRRTSGASVYEQYF
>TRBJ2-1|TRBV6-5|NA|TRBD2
TGTGCCAGCAGTTGGGGAGGGACTAGCGGGAGGATGGATGAGCAGTTCTTC
CASSWGGTSGRMDEQFF
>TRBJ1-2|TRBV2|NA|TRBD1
TGTGCCAGCAGTGAGGAAGGACAGGGACACTATGGCTACACCTTC
CASSEEGQGHYGYTF
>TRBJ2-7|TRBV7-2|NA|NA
TGTGCCAGCAGCTCAGGGGTGACTACAACCTACGAGCAGTACTTC
CASSSGVTTTYEQYF
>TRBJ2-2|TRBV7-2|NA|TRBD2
TGTGCCAGCAGCCGGGTGGGCGGGAGGCTGAACGGGGAGCTGTTTTTT
CASSRVGGRLNGELFF
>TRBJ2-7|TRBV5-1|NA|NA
TGCGCCAGCAGCCTGGGACCGACCAGAGGCGAGCAGTACTTC
CASSLGPTRGEQYF
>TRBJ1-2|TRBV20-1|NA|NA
TGCAGTGCTAGAGTGCCGGCTAACTATGGCTACACCTTC
CSARVPANYGYTF
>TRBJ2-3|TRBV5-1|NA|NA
TGCGCCAGCAGCTTTACGCGGAAAAGCACAGATACGCAGTATTTT
CASSFTRKSTDTQYF
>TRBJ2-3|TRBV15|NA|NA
TGTGCCACCAGCAGAGTCGGCGTTGGCACAGATACGCAGTATTTT
CATSRVGVGTDTQYF
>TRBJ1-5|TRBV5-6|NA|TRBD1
TGTGCCAGCAGCTTGGGGGGACAGGGGGATCAGCCCCAGCATTTT
CASSLGGQGDQPQHF
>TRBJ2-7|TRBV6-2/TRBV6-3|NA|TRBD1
TGTGCCAGCCGGACAGGGCTTGGACACGAGCAGTACTTC
CASRTGLGHEQYF
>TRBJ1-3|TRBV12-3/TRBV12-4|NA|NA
TGTGCCAGCAGCCCGACAGGCTCTGGAAACACCATATATTTT
CASSPTGSGNTIYF
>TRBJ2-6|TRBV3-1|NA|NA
TGTGCCAGCAGCCTTCGACTCCTCTCTGGGGCCAACGTCCTGACTTTC
CASSLRLLSGANVLTF
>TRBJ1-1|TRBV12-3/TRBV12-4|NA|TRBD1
TGTGCCAGCAGTTTACCCAGGGGGACAGGGAGGACTGAAGCTTTCTTT
CASSLPRGTGRTEAFF
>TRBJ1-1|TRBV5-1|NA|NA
TGCGCCAGCAGCTTGGACAGTTTGAACACTGAAGCTTTCTTT
CASSLDSLNTEAFF
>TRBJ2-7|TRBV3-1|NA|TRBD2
TGTGCCTCTAGGGCTAGCGGGCTTTCGAGAAGCTACGAGCAGTACTTC
CASRASGLSRSYEQYF
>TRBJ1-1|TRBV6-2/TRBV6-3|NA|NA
TGTGCCAGCAGTGACACGGGGCGAAACACTGAAGCTTTCTTT
CASSDTGRNTEAFF
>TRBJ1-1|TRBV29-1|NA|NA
TGCAGCGTTGAGGCAGTGGGTGCTGAAGCTTTCTTT
CSVEAVGAEAFF
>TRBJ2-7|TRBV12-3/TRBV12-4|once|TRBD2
TGTGCCAGCACCCGGGATAGCGGGAGAAGCGAGCAGTACTTC
CASTRDSGRSEQYF
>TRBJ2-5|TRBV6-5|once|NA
TGTGCCAGCAGGCGACAAGCAGAGACCCAGTACTTC
CASRRQAETQYF
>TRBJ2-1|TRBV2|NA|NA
TGTGCCAGCAGCTCCCCCTCCCAAACCTACAATGAGCAGTTCTTC
CASSSPSQTYNEQFF
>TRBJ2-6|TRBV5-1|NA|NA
TGCGCCAGCAGCTCGGATCCAGGGGCTGGGGCCAACGTCCTGACTTTC
CASSSDPGAGANVLTF